This entry concerns a single T cell receptor (beta chain). Antigen specificity is unknown. Libraries of TCR beta were made from approximately 2 micrograms of genomic DNA that came from cryopreserved PBMCs. These data come from a study of cytotoxic CD8 clonotypes in ibrutinib-treated CLL. Notes on the study in general: The clonality rise at ibrutinib response reflected private clonotype expansion. Baseline levels were approached again at progression, after clonality had risen at ibrutinib response. At baseline, clonality was higher than in age-matched healthy donors and correlated with CD8+ counts.

Sequenced by immunoSEQ multiplex PCR; TCRdb stores in-frame clones only, minus some. The table includes tens of thousands of clones, approximately 71% detected once. Between the trimmed V and J ends, which lost 6 bases and 7 bases, there was a span of 13 bases. CDR3 length equals 14 residues. The germline CDR1 and CDR2 sequences are MDHEN and SYDVKM. The chain links TRBV28 to TRBJ1-6; D might be TRBD1 (5 bases). The sequence derives from a human donor with chronic lymphocytic leukemia. Source: PBMCs, taken after 12 months of ibrutinib treatment. DNA for the CDR3: TGTGCCAGCAGCTTCCGGGGCGCAAATTCACCCCTCCACTTT. This translates into CASSFRGANSPLHF.